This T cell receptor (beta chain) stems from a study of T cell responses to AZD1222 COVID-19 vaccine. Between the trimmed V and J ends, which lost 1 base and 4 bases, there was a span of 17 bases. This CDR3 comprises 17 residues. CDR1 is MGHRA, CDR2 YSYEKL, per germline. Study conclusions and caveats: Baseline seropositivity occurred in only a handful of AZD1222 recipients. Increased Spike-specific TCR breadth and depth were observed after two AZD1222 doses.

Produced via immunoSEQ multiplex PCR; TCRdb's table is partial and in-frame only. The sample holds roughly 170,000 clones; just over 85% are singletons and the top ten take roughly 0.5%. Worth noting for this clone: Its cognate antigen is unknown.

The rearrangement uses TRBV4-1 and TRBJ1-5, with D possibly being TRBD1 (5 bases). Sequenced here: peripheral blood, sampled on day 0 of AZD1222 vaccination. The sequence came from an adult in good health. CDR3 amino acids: CASSQVVGVSTNQPQHF. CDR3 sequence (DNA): TGCGCCAGCAGCCAAGTGGTAGGGGTTTCCACTAATCAGCCCCAGCATTTT.